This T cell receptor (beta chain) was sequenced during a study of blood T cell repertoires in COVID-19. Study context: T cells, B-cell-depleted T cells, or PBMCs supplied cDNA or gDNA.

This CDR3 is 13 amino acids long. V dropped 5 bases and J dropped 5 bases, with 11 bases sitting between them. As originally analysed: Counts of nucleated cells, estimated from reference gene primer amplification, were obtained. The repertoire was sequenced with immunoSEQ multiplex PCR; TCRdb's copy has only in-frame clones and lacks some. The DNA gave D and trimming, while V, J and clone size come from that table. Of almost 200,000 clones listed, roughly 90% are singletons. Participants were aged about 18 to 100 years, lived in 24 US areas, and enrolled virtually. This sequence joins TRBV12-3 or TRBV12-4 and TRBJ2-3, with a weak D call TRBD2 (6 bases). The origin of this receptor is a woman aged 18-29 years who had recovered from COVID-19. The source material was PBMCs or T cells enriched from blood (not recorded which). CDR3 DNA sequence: TGTGCCAGCAGTAGACTAGTCTTAGATACGCAGTATTTT. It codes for CASSRLVLDTQYF.